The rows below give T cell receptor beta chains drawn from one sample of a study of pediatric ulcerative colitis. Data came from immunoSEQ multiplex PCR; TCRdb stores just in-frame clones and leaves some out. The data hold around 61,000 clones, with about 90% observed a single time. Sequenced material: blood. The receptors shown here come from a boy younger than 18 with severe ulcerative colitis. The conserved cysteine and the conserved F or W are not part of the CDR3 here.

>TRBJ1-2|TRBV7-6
ASSSGGGGYT
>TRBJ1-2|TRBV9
ASSVDTYGYT
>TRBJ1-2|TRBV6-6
ATWTGAYGYT
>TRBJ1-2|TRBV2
ASSASEAGGEYGYT
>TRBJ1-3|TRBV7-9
ASSRSGTGEGNTIY
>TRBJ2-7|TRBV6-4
ASSVEAEDEQY
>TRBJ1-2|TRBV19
ASSSASNYGYT
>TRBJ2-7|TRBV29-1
SVGTDYEQY
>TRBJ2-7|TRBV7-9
ASSPRDTSYEQY
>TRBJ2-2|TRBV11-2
ASSFSGATGELF
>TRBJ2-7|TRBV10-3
AISEGVREYEQY
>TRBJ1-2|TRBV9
ASSVAQGAVYGYT
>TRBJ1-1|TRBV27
ASSERRGVTEAF
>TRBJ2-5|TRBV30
AWSKIAGEETQY
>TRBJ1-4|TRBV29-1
SVEGTGPNEKLF
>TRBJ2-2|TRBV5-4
ASSFKQEVGTGELF
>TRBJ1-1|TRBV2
ASTRGQVGTEAF
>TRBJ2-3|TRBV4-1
ASRDTSAADTQY
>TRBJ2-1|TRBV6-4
ASSTSGGGNNEQF
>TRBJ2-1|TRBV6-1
ASRIGLAQYNEQF
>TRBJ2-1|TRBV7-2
ASSLAGGLNEQF
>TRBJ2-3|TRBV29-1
SVGWEQGTDTQY
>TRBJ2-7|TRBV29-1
SVEDLGLEQY
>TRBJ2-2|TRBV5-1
ASSIPNTGELF
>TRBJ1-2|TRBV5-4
ASSSQIYGYT
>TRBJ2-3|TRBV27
ASNVAGVGRDTQY
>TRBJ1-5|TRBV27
ASSLGPNQPQH
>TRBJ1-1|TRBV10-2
ASGRDRVVMNTEAF
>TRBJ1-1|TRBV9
ASSVGPGLTEAF
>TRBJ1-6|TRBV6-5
ASSTGGGYSPLH
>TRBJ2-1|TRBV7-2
ASSPWASDFSKQF
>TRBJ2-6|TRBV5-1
ASSFGGNGANVLT
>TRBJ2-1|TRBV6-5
ASSYWTPDKFQEQF
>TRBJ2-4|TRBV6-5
ASSYSTSGLNIQY
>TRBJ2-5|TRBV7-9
ASSLAGAGQETQY
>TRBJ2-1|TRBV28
ASKVGKDEQF
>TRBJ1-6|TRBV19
ASNAGVVGNSPLH
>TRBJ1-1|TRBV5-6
ASSFGENTEAF
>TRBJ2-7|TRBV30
AWSESFRGRMG
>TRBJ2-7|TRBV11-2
ASSLGGVEQY
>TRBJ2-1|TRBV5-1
ASSLDRQGINLYNEQF
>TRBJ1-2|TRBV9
ASSVDDRGPNYGYT
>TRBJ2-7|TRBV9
ASSVASGQDEQY
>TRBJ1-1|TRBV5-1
ASSFGASNTEAF
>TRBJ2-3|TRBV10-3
AISERSDNTDTQY
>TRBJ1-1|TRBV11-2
ASSLDNTEAF
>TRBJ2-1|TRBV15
ATKPLNLAGGYNEQF
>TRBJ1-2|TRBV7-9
ASSLGGHGGYT
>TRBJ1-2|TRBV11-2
ASSLAGTGEGYT